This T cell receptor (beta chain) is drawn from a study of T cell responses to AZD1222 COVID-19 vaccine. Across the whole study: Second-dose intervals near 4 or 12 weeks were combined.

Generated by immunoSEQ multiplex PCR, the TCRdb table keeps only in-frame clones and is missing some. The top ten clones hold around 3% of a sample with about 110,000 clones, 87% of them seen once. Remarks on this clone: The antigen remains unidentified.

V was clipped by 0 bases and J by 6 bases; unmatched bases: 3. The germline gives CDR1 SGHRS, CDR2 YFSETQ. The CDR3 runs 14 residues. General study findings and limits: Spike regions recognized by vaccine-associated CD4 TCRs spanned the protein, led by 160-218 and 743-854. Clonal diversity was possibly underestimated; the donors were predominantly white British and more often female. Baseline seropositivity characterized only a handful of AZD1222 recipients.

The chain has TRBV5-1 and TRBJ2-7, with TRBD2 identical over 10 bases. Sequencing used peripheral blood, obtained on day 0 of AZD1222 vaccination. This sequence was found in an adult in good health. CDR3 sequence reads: CASSLVLAGVEQYF. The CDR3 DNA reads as TGCGCCAGCAGCTTGGTTCTAGCGGGAGTCGAGCAGTACTTC.